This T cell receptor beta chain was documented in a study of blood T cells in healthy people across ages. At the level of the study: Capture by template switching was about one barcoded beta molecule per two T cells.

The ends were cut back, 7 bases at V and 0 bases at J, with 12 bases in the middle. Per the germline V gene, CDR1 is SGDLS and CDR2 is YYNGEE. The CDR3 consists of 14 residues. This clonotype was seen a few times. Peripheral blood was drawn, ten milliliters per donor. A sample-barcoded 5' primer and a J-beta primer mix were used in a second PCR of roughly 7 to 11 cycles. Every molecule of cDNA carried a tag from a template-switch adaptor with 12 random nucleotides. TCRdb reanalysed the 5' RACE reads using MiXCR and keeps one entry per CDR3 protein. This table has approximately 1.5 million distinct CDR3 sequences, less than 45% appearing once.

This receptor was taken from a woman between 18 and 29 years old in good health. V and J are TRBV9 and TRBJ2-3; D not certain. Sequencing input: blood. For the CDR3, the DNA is TGTGCCAGCGCCCGTAGCAGTAGCACAGATACGCAGTATTTT. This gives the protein CASARSSSTDTQYF. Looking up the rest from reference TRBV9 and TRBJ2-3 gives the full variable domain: DSGVTQTPKHLITATGQRVTLRCSPRSGDLSVYWYQQSLDQGLQFLIQYYNGEERAKGNILERFSAQQFPDLHSELNLSSLELGDSALYFCASARSSSTDTQYFGPGTRLTVL.